This T cell receptor (beta chain) was identified during a study of CD8 T cells in ankylosing spondylitis. TCRdb reprocessed the 5' RACE reads with MiXCR, giving one entry per CDR3 protein. The sample records fewer than 400,000 distinct CDR3 sequences, 14% to 15% being singletons. This clonotype was observed a few times. Its specificity is unknown. The ends lost 5 bases at V and 0 bases at J; junction bases unmatched: 6. This CDR3 contains 15 residues. Germline loops: CDR1 SGHVS, CDR2 FNYEAQ. Broader study findings: Blood of patients with ankylosing spondylitis appeared to be characterized by a TCR beta motif of several highly homologous variants.

Sequencing used blood, either unsorted or a sorted T cell fraction (not recorded which). The chain uses TRBV7-6 and TRBJ2-5; the match to TRBD2 covers 7 bases. The TCR sequence derives from a male donor with ankylosing spondylitis or in good health (not recorded which). The CDR3 reads CASSQLGLYQETQYF. Written as DNA, the CDR3 is TGTGCCAGCAGCCAGTTGGGACTATACCAAGAGACCCAGTACTTC.